This record looks at one T cell receptor (beta chain) sequence and its context. Its antigen is still unknown. CDR3 length equals 13 residues. V was pared by 5 bases and J by 8 bases, with 8 bases of the junction left unmatched. CDR1 is MDHEN and CDR2 is SYDVKM in the germline V gene. It was at deep level that the assay was run. Sequencing used immunoSEQ multiplex PCR; TCRdb keeps in-frame clones, though not all of them. This sample has a few hundred thousand clones; around 96% occur once, and the top ten carry about 0.32%. The source of the sample is a study of shared clonotypes between healthy human individuals. Study-level information: The donors, two women and a few men, were aged 18 to 49. Each donor had three CD4 naive, three CD4 memory, two CD8 naive and one CD8 memory plate. The study's findings and limits: Generation probabilities of non-shared clonotypes were lower (relative to those shared by all four donors).

What was sequenced was memory CD8+ T cells sorted from blood. Described subset: CD45RO+ cells pooled with CCR7-negative TemRA cells. This TCR was sampled from a man under 40 in good health. The gene calls are TRBV28 and TRBJ1-2, with 7 bases fitting TRBD1. Here the CDR3 reads CASSGDRVEGYTF. The CDR3, as DNA: TGTGCCAGCAGTGGAGACAGGGTGGAGGGCTACACCTTC.